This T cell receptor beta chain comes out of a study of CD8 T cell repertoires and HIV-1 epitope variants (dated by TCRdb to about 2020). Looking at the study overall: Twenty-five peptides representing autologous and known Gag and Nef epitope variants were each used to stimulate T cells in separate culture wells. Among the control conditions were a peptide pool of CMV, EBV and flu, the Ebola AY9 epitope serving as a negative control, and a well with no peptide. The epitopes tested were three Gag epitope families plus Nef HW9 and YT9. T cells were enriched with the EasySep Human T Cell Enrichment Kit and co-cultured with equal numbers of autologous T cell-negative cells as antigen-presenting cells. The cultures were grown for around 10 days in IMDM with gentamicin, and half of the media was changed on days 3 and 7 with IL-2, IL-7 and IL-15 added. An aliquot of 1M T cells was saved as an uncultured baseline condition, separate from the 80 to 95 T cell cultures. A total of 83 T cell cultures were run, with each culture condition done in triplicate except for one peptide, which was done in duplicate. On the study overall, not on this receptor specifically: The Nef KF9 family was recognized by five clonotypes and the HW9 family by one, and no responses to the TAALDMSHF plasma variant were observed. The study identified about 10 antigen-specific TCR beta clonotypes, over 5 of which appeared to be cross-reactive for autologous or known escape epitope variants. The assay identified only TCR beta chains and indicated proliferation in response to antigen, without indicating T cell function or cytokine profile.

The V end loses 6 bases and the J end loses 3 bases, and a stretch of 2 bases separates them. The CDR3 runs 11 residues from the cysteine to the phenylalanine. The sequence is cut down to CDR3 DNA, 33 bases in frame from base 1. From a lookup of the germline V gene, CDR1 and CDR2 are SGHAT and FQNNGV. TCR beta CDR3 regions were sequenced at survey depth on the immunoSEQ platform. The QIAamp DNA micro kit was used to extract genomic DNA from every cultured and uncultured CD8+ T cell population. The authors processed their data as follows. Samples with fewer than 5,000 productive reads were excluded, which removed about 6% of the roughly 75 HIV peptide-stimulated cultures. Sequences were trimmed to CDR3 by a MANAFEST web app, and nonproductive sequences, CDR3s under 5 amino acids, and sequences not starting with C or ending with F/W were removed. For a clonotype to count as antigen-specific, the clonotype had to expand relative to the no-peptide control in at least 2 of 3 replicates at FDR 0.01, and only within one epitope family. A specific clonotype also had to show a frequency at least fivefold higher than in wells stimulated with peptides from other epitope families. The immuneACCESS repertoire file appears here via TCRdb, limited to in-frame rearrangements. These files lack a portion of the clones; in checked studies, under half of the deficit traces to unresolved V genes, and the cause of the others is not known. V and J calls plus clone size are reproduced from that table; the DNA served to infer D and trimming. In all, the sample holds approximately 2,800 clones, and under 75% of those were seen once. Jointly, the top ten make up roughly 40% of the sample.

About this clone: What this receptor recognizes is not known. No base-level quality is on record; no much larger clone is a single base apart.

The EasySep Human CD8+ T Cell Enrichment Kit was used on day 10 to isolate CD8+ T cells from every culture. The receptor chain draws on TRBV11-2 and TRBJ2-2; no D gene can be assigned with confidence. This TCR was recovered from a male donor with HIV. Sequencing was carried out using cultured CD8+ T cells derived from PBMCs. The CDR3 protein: CASSYTGELFF. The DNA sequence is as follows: TGTGCCAGCAGTTACACCGGGGAGCTGTTTTTT.